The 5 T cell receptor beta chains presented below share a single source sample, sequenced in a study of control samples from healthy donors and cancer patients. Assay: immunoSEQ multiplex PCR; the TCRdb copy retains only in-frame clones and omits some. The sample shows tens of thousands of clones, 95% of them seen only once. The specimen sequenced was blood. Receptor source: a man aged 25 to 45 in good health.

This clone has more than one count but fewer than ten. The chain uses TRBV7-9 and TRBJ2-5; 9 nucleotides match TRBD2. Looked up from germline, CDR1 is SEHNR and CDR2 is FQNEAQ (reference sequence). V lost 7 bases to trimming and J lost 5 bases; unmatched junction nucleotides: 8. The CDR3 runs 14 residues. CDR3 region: CASMSTSGWETQYF. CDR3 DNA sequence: TGTGCCAGCATGTCGACTAGCGGCTGGGAGACCCAGTACTTC.

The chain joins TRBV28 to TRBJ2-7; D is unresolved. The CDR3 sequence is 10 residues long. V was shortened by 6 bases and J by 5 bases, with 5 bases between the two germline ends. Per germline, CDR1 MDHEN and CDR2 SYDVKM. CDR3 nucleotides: TGTGCCAGCAGCCGGGACGAGCAGTACTTC. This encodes CASSRDEQYF.

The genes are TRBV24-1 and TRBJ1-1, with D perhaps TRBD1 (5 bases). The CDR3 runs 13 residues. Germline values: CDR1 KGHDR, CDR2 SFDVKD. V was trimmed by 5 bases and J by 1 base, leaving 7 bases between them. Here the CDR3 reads CATSVDKNTEAFF. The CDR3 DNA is TGTGCCACCAGTGTGGACAAGAACACTGAAGCTTTCTTT.

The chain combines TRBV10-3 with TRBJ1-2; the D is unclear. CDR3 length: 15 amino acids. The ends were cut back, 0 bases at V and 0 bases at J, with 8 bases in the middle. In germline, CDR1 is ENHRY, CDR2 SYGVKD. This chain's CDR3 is CAISESQSANYGYTF. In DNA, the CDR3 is TGTGCCATCAGTGAGTCGCAATCAGCTAACTATGGCTACACCTTC.

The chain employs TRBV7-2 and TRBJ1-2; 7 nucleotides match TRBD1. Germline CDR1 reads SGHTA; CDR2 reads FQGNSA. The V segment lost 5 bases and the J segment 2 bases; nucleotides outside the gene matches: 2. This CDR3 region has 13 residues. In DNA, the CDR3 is TGTGCCAGCAGCACGGGACAGAACTATGGCTACACCTTC. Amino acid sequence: CASSTGQNYGYTF.